The entry that follows covers one T cell receptor (beta chain) sequence. This clonotype ranks as medium-sized (0.01 to 0.1%) by frequency alone, as no count is recorded. Its cognate antigen has yet to be identified. The data originate from a study of CXCR3-negative and CXCR3-positive naive CD8 T cells (dated by TCRdb to the late 2010s). The study in broad terms: In total, 130 million to 150 million TRB reads were obtained, or roughly 1.5 +/- 0.3 million reads per library. The diversity and physicochemical repertoire analyses included under 12 donors pooled from two independent experiments. The TRBV-TRBJ cluster analysis covered naive subsets from 5 or 6 donors and memory cells from 3 donors. Here is what the overall study found, with its caveats: TRBV-TRBJ usage was similar between naive CXCR3-negative and CXCR3-positive cells from the same donor, while memory cells showed distinct patterns. Freshly isolated PBMCs were used for most assays because CXCR3 expression partially decreased after cryopreservation. Repertoire diversity was comparably high in both naive subsets but much lower in memory CD8+ T cells. Because surface CD5, which is linked to self-reactivity in mice, was comparable between the naive subsets, TCR interaction strength was also inferred from TRB CDR3 physicochemical properties. TRB CDR3s from CXCR3-positive naive cells showed higher hydrophobicity (lower Kidera factor 4), lower energy, and higher strength and volume indices than CXCR3-negative naive cells.

This sample was sequenced with a NextSeq 550. The Human TCR Profiling Kit (MiLaboratory) was used to prepare UMI-labeled 5' RACE TRB cDNA libraries. The full amount of extracted RNA was used for cDNA synthesis, and the full amount of resulting cDNA was used for PCR amplification. Libraries were prepared in parallel with an identical number of PCR cycles. The published analysis was carried out like this. About 54,000 +/- 9,700 unique UMI-labeled TRB cDNA molecules per library were extracted with MIGEC and MiXCR, with at least two reads per UMI required. An average of approximately 40,000 +/- 10,000 functional in-frame TRB CDR3 nucleotide clonotypes without stop codons was found per library. After downsampling to 5000 UMI-labeled TRB molecules per sample, diversity metrics such as normalized Shannon-Wiener and Chao1 were calculated in VDJtools. VDJtools was used to calculate clonotype-size-weighted physicochemical properties of the central five CDR3 residues, namely interaction energy, strength, volume and Kidera factor 4. Each CDR3 protein sequence appears as one entry after TCRdb reprocessed the reads, and no DNA is included. TCRdb, not the original authors, processed these V and J calls. The table for this sample shows some 45,000 distinct CDR3 sequences. The ten largest make up around 1.5% of the sample.

For each CD8+ T cell subset, flow sorting was done in triplicate, and under 350,000 cells per subset went directly into RLT lysis buffer. To keep memory contaminants out, a stringent definition of naive CD8+ T cells was applied: CD45RO-CCR7+CD27+CD95-. Using standard density gradient centrifugation, peripheral blood mononuclear cells were isolated from buffy coats. A FACSAria III was used to flow-sort naive CD8+ T cells into CXCR3-negative and CXCR3-positive populations. Total RNA was extracted from sorted cells with an RNeasy Mini Kit. From cysteine to phenylalanine, the CDR3 is 15 amino acids long. DNA for this receptor is not on file. CDR1 and CDR2 are drawn from the germline V gene: LGHNA, YNFKEQ.

The sequence was collected from a human donor in good health. Some clones in this sample may be carry-over from other donors' samples. The receptor chain draws on TRBV4-2 and TRBJ1-1. The sequenced sample was naive CXCR3- CD8+ T cells from blood. The sample's cell subset or site, from its label and the paper: CD45RO-CCR7+CD27+CD95- naive CD8+ T cells lacking CXCR3 (TNR3-). The CDR3 protein sequence reads: CASLEAIAGNTEAFF.